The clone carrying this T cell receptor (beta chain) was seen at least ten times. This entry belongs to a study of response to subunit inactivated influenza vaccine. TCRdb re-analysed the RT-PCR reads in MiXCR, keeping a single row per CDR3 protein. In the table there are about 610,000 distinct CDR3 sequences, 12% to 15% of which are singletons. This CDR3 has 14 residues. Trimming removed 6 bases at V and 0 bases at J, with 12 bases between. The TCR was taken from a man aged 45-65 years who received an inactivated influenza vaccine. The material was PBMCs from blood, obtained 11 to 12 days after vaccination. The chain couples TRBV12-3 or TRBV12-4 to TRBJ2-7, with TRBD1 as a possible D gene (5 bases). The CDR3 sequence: CASREQDGSYEQYF. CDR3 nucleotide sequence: TGTGCCAGCAGGGAACAGGACGGCTCCTACGAGCAGTACTTC.